Sequencing of this TCR beta chain was carried out in a study of cytomegalovirus exposure and HLA in healthy donors. Study-wide context: An early data release held approximately 85 million unique TCRs from HLA-typed donors.

CDR3 size: 15 residues. Trimming pared 5 bases from V and 2 bases from J, leaving 15 bases between. Germline V gene lookup returns CDR1 LNHNV and CDR2 YYDKDF (reference sequence). Primers: 60 Vbeta forward and 13 Jbeta reverse. Repertoires were generated with immunoSEQ multiplex PCR, while TCRdb's copy carries only in-frame clones and drops some. Of some 140,000 clones listed, about 75% are singletons. The sequence was obtained from a woman in her forties in good health and CMV-seronegative. Source material: PBMCs. The chain is built from TRBV15 and TRBJ1-1, with D maybe TRBD1 (5 bases). The CDR3 bases are TGTGCCACCAGCCCAGCGGGGCAGGGCAACACTGAAGCTTTCTTT. Translation gives CATSPAGQGNTEAFF.